The present T cell receptor (beta chain) was sequenced within a study of T cell changes during pregnancy in multiple sclerosis. The CDR3 is 14 amino acids. CDR1 is MDHEN and CDR2 is SYDVKM in the germline V gene. Trimming cost V 3 bases and J 15 bases, with 21 bases left between them. This table comes from immunoSEQ multiplex PCR, and its TCRdb copy is limited to in-frame clones, with some not included. The table has roughly 20,000 clones, 87% seen once; the top ten hold roughly 12%. The sample here was CD8+ T cells from peripheral blood mononuclear cells, taken in the third trimester of pregnancy. The sequence derives from a female donor in good health, enrolled as a control in a pregnancy study. The chain combines TRBV28 with TRBJ2-1, with D perhaps matching TRBD2 (5 bases). CDR3 DNA sequence: TGTGCCAGCAGTTTGCGCCGGGATAAGGGTGTTTCGTTCTTC. Its translation: CASSLRRDKGVSFF.